Following are 5 T cell receptor beta chains from one sample sequenced in a study of human T cells and chemical hapten exposure. TCRdb reanalysed the RACE reads using MiXCR and keeps one entry per CDR3 protein. Of fewer than 300,000 distinct CDR3 sequences listed, around 7.3% are singletons. The sample's time point: pre-sensitization, week 0. Treatment reported: therapeutic diphenylcyclopropenone sensitization with weekly scalp DPC. The input for sequencing was whole blood, taken in connection with sensitization to the hapten diphenylcyclopropenone (DPC). The receptors shown here come from a man between 18 and 35 years old with alopecia areata. Some clones in this sample may be carry-over from other donors' samples.

This clonotype was counted a few times. The chain carries TRBV6-5 and TRBJ1-5; TRBD1 aligns across 7 bases. This CDR3 has 14 amino acids. CDR1 and CDR2 from the germline V gene are MNHEY and SVGAGI. V lost 5 bases, J lost 3 bases, and 4 bases stayed unmatched. This CDR3 is CASSLEGANQPQHF. CDR3 DNA: TGTGCCAGCAGTCTCGAGGGGGCCAATCAGCCCCAGCATTTT.

This clonotype was counted between two and nine times. J is TRBJ1-5 and V is TRBV6-2 or TRBV6-3; 7 bases line up with TRBD1. Germline CDR1 and CDR2: MNHEY and SVGEGT. V gave up 5 bases and J gave up 3 bases; unmatched junction bases: 4. The CDR3 is 14 residues long. The chain's CDR3 is CASSKTGINQPQHF. For the CDR3, the DNA is TGTGCCAGCAGTAAGACAGGGATCAATCAGCCCCAGCATTTT.

The chain has TRBV20-1 and TRBJ2-7; TRBD1 aligns across 9 bases. CDR3 length equals 15 residues. V was clipped by 5 bases and J by 3 bases; unmatched bases: 11. Germline V CDR1 and CDR2: DFQATT, SNEGSKA (reference sequence). The CDR3 protein is CSAPDSGTGNYEQYF. The CDR3 coding sequence is TGCAGTGCTCCCGATTCCGGGACAGGGAACTACGAGCAGTACTTC.

The CDR3 region is CASSRDREDGYTF. As DNA, the CDR3 is TGTGCCAGCAGCAGGGACAGGGAGGATGGCTACACCTTC. V is TRBV7-3 and J is TRBJ1-2; 9 positions agree with TRBD1. CDR1 is SGHTA, CDR2 FQGTGA, per germline. Trimming at V came to 5 bases and at J to 6 bases, leaving 4 bases not matched to a gene. The length of the CDR3 is 13 residues.

The chain carries TRBV2 and TRBJ1-2; unclear D gene. The CDR3 runs to 15 residues. CDR1 is SNHLY and CDR2 is FYNNEI in the germline V gene. V gave up 2 bases and J gave up 2 bases, with 12 bases separating them. The CDR3 sequence: CASSESSLGNYGYTF. The CDR3 DNA reads TGTGCCAGCAGTGAATCCTCCTTGGGGAACTATGGCTACACCTTC. Together with reference TRBV2 and TRBJ1-2, the CDR3 gives the full variable domain: EPEVTQTPSHQVTQMGQEVILRCVPISNHLYFYWYRQILGQKVEFLVSFYNNEISEKSEIFDDQFSVERPDGSNFTLKIRSTKLEDSAMYFCASSESSLGNYGYTFGSGTRLTVV.